This entry concerns a single TCR beta chain. Its antigen specificity is not known. The record has no base qualities; no much larger clone is one base away. Library preparation employed the immunoSEQ multiplex PCR assay. A mixture of 60 forward primers for TCR Vbeta segments and 13 reverse primers for TCR Jbeta segments was used in the multiplex PCR. The CDR3 region of rearranged TCR beta genes was amplified from genomic DNA by a multiplex PCR assay. The Illumina HiSeq System was used to sequence the amplified TCR beta libraries as 87-base-pair reads. As for the authors' bioinformatics: Across the 500 to 850 repertoires, a later analysis counted 78 million or so unique TCR beta chains, approximately 12 million of which were shared by at least two donors. To remove PCR and sequencing errors, raw reads were error-corrected and collapsed into unique sequences using a nearest-neighbor algorithm that merged closely related sequences. CDR3 sequences were aligned to IMGT reference sequences to assign V, D and J gene segments. For a sequence to be retained, at least a six-nucleotide match to both a V gene segment and a J gene segment was required. Rearrangements were called productive when the CDR3 lacked stop codons and stayed in frame with V and J; all others were non-productive. Following IMGT convention, CDR3 was defined as the stretch from the second conserved V-encoded cysteine up to the conserved J-encoded phenylalanine. The earlier analysis of 500 to 650 of the donors excluded any sequence lacking an unambiguous match to a single V gene segment. An earlier analysis of a few hundred of the donors called V segments functional above 56.7% productive rearrangements and segregating when the between-donor standard deviation exceeded 5%. To diagnose cytomegalovirus status from the catalog of TCR beta chain sequences, a statistical classification framework was built. In a later analysis, TCR nucleotide sequences were compared against IMGT/GENE-DB human TR gene sequences so that V and J genes could be assigned. A later analysis assigned CDR3 sequences and most-parsimonious VDJ recombination scenarios with the TCRdist pipeline. In a later analysis, each TCR beta chain was defined by its CDR3 amino acid sequence together with its V-gene family, and reads without a unique V-gene family were excluded. A later analysis removed several hundred highly shared, low-generation-probability nucleotide sequences to deal with suspected cross-contamination and a sequencing artifact. In a later analysis, a clonal expansion index was calculated for each public chain from normalized within-repertoire ranks of inferred template counts. Generation probabilities in a later analysis came from a VDJ recombination model fitted to out-of-frame rearrangements, and those results were checked against IGoR. Hypergeometric tests were used in a later analysis to score TCR-TCR, TCR-HLA and TCR-CMV co-occurrence, with a repertoire-size bias correction applied to the TCR pairs. A later analysis estimated false discovery rates by permuting HLA or CMV assignments 20 times. A later analysis grouped co-occurring TCRs with DBSCAN, adding TCRdist sequence similarity when clustering within HLA-allele-positive subsets. For co-occurrence clustering, repertoires with fewer than 30,000 or more than 120,000 public chains were excluded, along with four to six repertoires with anomalous nucleotide sharing. In TCRdb, the immuneACCESS table is reduced to in-frame sequences with V and J assigned. These tables do not hold every clone; where another copy was compared, an unresolved V gene accounts for under half, and the others remain unexplained. Clonal size and the V and J genes are those of that table, whereas D and trimming came from the DNA. The sample table lists tens of thousands of clones, 85% to 90% of them with a count of one. 9% to 13% of the sample is in the top ten clones.

The data stem from a study of cytomegalovirus exposure and HLA in healthy donors (dated by TCRdb to between 2016 and 2019). In the study overall: An earlier analysis of roughly 500 of the donors reported under 300 Gb of sequence data and 117 million unique TCR beta sequences obtained from 150 million to 200 million T cells. In a later genetic analysis, genome-wide SNP genotypes for about three fifths of the roughly 670 donors were used, and that subset was treated as a discovery cohort. A later analysis re-analyzed previously published TCR beta repertoires from 600 to 850 donors and added high-resolution HLA genotyping to study TCR occurrence patterns. Of the roughly 410 genotyped donors, 81% were placed in the genetic ancestry cluster associated with self-reported Caucasian donors. The number of typed donors differed by locus: roughly 629-640 for A, B, C, DRB1 and DQB1; some 500 for DQA1; approximately 600 for DPA1; and 400 to 480 for DPB1. The study combined high-throughput TCR immunosequencing, statistical association of individual TCRs with disease status, and machine learning to predict cytomegalovirus infection status. The study aimed to test whether cataloging public T cell receptors could reveal signatures of past pathogen exposure. About 5 DR-DQ haplotypes were handled as single units for association and clustering, since linkage in the cohort was strong. Across about 380 genotyped donors of the cohort, an average of about 240,000 unique TCR beta nucleotide sequences per donor were sequenced, and roughly 18% of those sequences were non-productive. The study profiled the T cell repertoires of under 700 subjects by immunosequencing and related them to cytomegalovirus serostatus. Donor age, sex, ethnicity and CMV serostatus were compiled alongside the repertoire data. Every discovery cohort repertoire had been produced on one sequencing platform. Rather than drawing on any new phenotypic data, the later analysis identified candidate immune exposures from TCR beta sequences and the way those sequences occurred across donors. To decide whether each TCR beta V gene segment behaved as functional or pseudogenic, an earlier analysis of 587 of the donors relied on high-throughput TCR beta sequencing. In addition to the first cohort of around 670 subjects, a separate validation cohort of approximately 130 different subjects was used. HLA typing covered class I and class II loci at four-digit resolution. An early release that covered 640 HLA-typed donors contained approximately 300 gigabases of sequencing data and some 87 million unique TCR sequences. What the research found in general, with its limitations: An earlier analysis of approximately 600 of the donors showed that most TCR beta V segments appeared in productive rearrangements either about 87% or about 30% of the time, which broadly matched IMGT annotations. In a later analysis, HLA-associated TCR beta chains showed more clonal expansion and lower generation probabilities than non-associated chains that were equally common. Because some donors lacked HLA typing at each locus, the association tests relied only on the typed subset. Roughly uniform sequencing depth across donors was assumed in presence/absence analyses, although this assumption may not hold. A later analysis found that most CMV-associated TCR beta chains appeared HLA-restricted, with HLA associations seemingly driven largely by CMV exposure. Most TCR sequences were seen in very few donors, while some public TCRs were found in many individuals. A further reported finding was that TCR beta sequences accurately predicted the HLA-A and HLA-B alleles for most subjects in the first cohort. Only TCR beta chains were sequenced in this cohort, and the absence of alpha or paired-chain data limited detectable features. In vitro tests confirmed that a few of the cytomegalovirus-associated TCR beta chains recognize cytomegalovirus antigens. A later genetic analysis reported fewer N-insertions in productive TCRs among donors in an Asian-associated ancestry cluster than the approximately 670-donor mean. The 87-base-pair reads could not distinguish some IMGT-functional V segments, including TRBV6-2 and TRBV6-3, so those segments were excluded. According to a later analysis, parvovirus B19, influenza, CMV and Epstein-Barr virus appeared linked to several top co-occurrence clusters. Correlated functional status among segregating V segments might reflect linkage disequilibrium, but an unknown experimental factor could not be ruled out. In both the original and validation cohorts, the classifier was reported to diagnose cytomegalovirus status with high specificity and sensitivity. A cluster of highly shared sequence variants was judged likely to represent a technical artifact of the sequencing pipeline. The study listed around 160 TCR beta chains as associated with cytomegalovirus. Immune exposure information for the cohort was limited to CMV serostatus. Approximately 16 rarely observed V segments, including chromosome 9 orphons, were excluded from the earlier analysis of approximately 500 of the donors because counts were too low. At a false discovery rate of 0.05, a later analysis linked 16,000 or so TCR beta sequences to specific HLA alleles. The authors suggested that the approach could potentially be extended to other disease states and immunological phenotypes. In a later analysis, TCR association rates were found to vary across HLA loci, with the most associated TCRs seen for DRB1 alleles and the fewest for HLA-C alleles. In a later genetic analysis, a missense DCLRE1C variant was associated with V-gene and J-gene trimming of TCR beta chains, and the association was replicated in an independent cohort. When HLA alleles, especially DR and DQ, strongly co-occurred, attributing TCR associations to individual alleles was difficult.

In total, 666 healthy bone marrow donors made up the cohort. At the time of sampling, all cohort members were nominally healthy, though unrecorded immune exposures were likely present. The donor was CMV seropositive and belonged to the group of some 290 seropositive cohort members. Each donor provided a peripheral blood sample, and peripheral blood mononuclear cells were used for TCR beta sequencing. Genomic DNA was extracted from the blood cell samples with the Qiagen DNeasy Blood Extraction Kit. The CDR1 and CDR2 encoded by the germline V gene are MNHEY and SVGAGI. The CDR3 runs 14 amino acids, cysteine and phenylalanine included. Of all the DNA, just the CDR3 is kept, 42 bases in frame from base 1. Trimming leaves V shorter by 5 bases and J shorter by 2 bases, with the junction holding 2 bases beyond the gene matches.

Material: PBMCs. This TCR was recovered from a woman in her twenties or thirties in good health and CMV-seropositive. Recombination linked TRBV6-5 to TRBJ1-1; 10 middle bases align to TRBD1. The DNA is as follows: TGTGCCAGCAGTCGGACAGGGGGTAACACTGAAGCTTTCTTT. It codes for CASSRTGGNTEAFF.